These 4 T cell receptor beta chains were all obtained from the same sample, sequenced in a study of OX40 agonist ivuxolimab in advanced cancers. Clones were sequenced by immunoSEQ multiplex PCR, and TCRdb holds only the in-frame ones, with some missing. Of 60,000 to 75,000 clones detected, around 93% appear once; the ten largest clones hold approximately 1.1%. Specimen: CD4+ or CD8+ T cells sorted from blood, collected in a trial of the OX40 agonist ivuxolimab. Receptors originate from an adult with an advanced solid tumor such as melanoma, head and neck, liver or kidney cancer.

V and J are TRBV7-2 and TRBJ2-7; TRBD2 matches at 13 bases. CDR1 and CDR2 from the germline V gene are SGHTA and FQGNSA. The V gene end was trimmed by 2 bases and the J gene end by 5 bases; junction bases not matched to a gene: 3. The CDR3 is 15 residues long. CDR3 region: CASSLWTSGRNEQYF. CDR3 DNA sequence: TGTGCCAGCAGCTTATGGACTAGCGGGAGAAACGAGCAGTACTTC.

In regard to this clone: The junction departs from germline at one end; a sequencing error may be responsible. This CDR3 is also generated by other DNA sequences in the sample. This chain joins TRBV4-1 and TRBJ2-5, with 12 bases that match TRBD2. In germline, CDR1 is MGHRA, CDR2 YSYEKL. The CDR3 is made up of 16 amino acids. The CDR3: CASSFGTSGHQETQYF. CDR3 bases: TGTGCCAGCAGCTTCGGGACTAGCGGGCACCAAGAGACCCAGTACTTC.

As DNA, the CDR3 is TGTGCCAGCAGCGTGGGACTTACGTCCTCTGGGGCCAACGTCCTGACTTTC. Protein product: CASSVGLTSSGANVLTF. The rearrangement uses TRBV7-8 and TRBJ2-6, with D possibly matching TRBD2 (6 bases). Germline lookup yields CDR1 SGHVS and CDR2 FQNEAQ. The CDR3 is 17 amino acids. V lost 5 bases and J lost 0, with 14 bases in between.

The table lists this clone with a count of one. The J gene is TRBJ1-2, the V gene TRBV5-4, with unresolved D. Germline CDR1 reads SGHNT; CDR2 reads YYREEE (reference sequence). The CDR3 contains 13 residues. The germline V and J ends were trimmed by 1 base and 4 bases, with 8 bases remaining between them. CDR3 bases: TGTGCCAGCAGCTTGTCAGGTTCCTATGGCTACACCTTC. It translates to CASSLSGSYGYTF.